The sequence of this T cell receptor (beta chain) was determined in a study of early T cells in non-severe SARS-CoV-2 infection. Across the whole study: Unpaired chains resulted from sequencing bulk RNA of unsorted whole blood. Overall study findings and caveats: In VDJdb matching, anti-spike CD8 responses were favored while private and CD4 specificities went missing.

This clonotype was picked up many times. Its antigen is not known. CDR3 length: 16 amino acids. From germline, CDR1 is MNHEY and CDR2 SMNVEV (reference sequence). V was cut by 6 bases and J by 0 bases, with 14 bases left in between. Attachment of unique molecular identifiers to individual cDNA molecules was performed. TCRdb reprocessed the 5' RACE reads with MiXCR, giving one entry per CDR3 protein. This table holds more than 90,000 distinct CDR3 sequences, approximately 11% found once. The sequenced material came from whole blood. This receptor was taken from an adult who was a healthcare worker with PCR-confirmed SARS-CoV-2 infection or an uninfected control (not recorded which). The J gene is TRBJ1-4, the V gene TRBV27; maybe TRBD1 (6 bases). The CDR3 DNA follows: TGTGCCAGCAGACGGGCAGGGGAGGCAACTAATGAAAAACTGTTTTTT. Amino acid sequence: CASRRAGEATNEKLFF.